Shown below are 4 T cell receptor beta chains from a single sample sequenced in a study of long-term antiretroviral therapy in people with HIV. Runs used v3.0 of the immunoSEQ assay and were done at survey level. The data were produced by immunoSEQ multiplex PCR, yet TCRdb's version contains in-frame clones alone and is incomplete. The sample carries 28,000 or so clones, roughly 89% recorded once. The material sequenced was unsorted PBMCs, taken 0.4 years after starting antiretroviral therapy. Every receptor here comes from a young man with HIV.

V gene TRBV4-3 combines with J gene TRBJ1-1; D unresolved. Per the germline V gene, CDR1 is LGHNA and CDR2 is YSLEER. Between the trimmed V and J ends, which lost 3 bases and 0 bases, there was a span of 11 bases. The length of the CDR3 is 15 residues. The CDR3 DNA sequence: TGCGCCAGCAGCCAGCAACATTTTCTGAACACTGAAGCTTTCTTT. This translates into CASSQQHFLNTEAFF.

V and J are TRBV9 and TRBJ2-7; 12 bases fit TRBD2. Germline V gene lookup returns CDR1 SGDLS and CDR2 YYNGEE. The ends lost 6 bases at V and 3 bases at J; junction bases unmatched: 4. CDR3 size: 14 residues. The CDR3 loop is CASTRTSGDYEQYF. The CDR3 DNA sequence: TGTGCCAGCACCCGGACTAGCGGGGACTACGAGCAGTACTTC.

This chain links TRBV19 with TRBJ1-5, with 11 bases aligning to TRBD1. V dropped 6 bases and J dropped 6; count of bases not matched to a gene: 4. Germline assignment: CDR1 LNHDA and CDR2 SQIVND (reference sequence). CDR3 length: 14 amino acids. In nucleotides, the CDR3 is TGTGCCAGTAGAGGACAGGGGGCAAGTCAGCCCCAGCATTTT. Translating it yields CASRGQGASQPQHF.

J is TRBJ1-1 and V is TRBV9, with D perhaps TRBD1 (5 bases). This CDR3 contains 14 residues. The germline CDR1 and CDR2 sequences are SGDLS and YYNGEE. V was pared by 0 bases and J by 4 bases, with 10 bases between. The chain's CDR3 is CASSVGAGPTEAFF. The CDR3 region has the DNA TGTGCCAGCAGCGTAGGGGCGGGACCCACTGAAGCTTTCTTT.